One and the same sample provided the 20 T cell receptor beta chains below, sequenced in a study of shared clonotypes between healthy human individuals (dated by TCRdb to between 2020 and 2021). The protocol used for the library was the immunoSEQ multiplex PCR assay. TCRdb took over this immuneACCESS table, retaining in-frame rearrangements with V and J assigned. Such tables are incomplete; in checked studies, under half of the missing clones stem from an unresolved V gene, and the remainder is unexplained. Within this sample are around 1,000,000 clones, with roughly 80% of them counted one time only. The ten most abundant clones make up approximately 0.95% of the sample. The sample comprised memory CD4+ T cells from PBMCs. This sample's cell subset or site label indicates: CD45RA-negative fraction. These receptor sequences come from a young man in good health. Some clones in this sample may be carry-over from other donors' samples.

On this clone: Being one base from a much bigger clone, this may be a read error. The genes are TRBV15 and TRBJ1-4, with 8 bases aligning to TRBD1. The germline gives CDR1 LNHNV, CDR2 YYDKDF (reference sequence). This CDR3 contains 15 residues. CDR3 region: CATGRRDRGEEKLFF. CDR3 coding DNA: TGTGCCACCGGCAGACGAGACAGGGGAGAAGAAAAACTGTTTTTT.

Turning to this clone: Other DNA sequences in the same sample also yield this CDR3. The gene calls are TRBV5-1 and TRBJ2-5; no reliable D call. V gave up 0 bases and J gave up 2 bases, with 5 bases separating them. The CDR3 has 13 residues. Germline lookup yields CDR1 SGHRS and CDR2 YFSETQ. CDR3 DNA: TGCGCCAGCAGCTTGGAGGGTCAAGAGACCCAGTACTTC. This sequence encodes CASSLEGQETQYF. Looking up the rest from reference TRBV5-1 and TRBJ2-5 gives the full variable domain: KAGVTQTPRYLIKTRGQQVTLSCSPISGHRSVSWYQQTPGQGLQFLFEYFSETQRNKGNFPGRFSGRQFSNSRSEMNVSTLELGDSALYLCASSLEGQETQYFGPGTRLLVL.

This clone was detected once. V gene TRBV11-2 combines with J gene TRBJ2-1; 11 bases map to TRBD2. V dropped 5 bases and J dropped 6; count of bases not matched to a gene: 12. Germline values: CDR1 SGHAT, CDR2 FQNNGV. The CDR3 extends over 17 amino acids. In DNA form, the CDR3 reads TGTGCCAGCAGCCCGGGGGGGGGACTAGCGGCCATCAATGAGCAGTTCTTC. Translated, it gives CASSPGGGLAAINEQFF. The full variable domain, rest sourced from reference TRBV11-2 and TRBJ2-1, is EAGVAQSPRYKIIEKRQSVAFWCNPISGHATLYWYQQILGQGPKLLIQFQNNGVVDDSQLPKDRFSAERLKGVDSTLKIQPAKLEDSAVYLCASSPGGGLAAINEQFFGPGTRLTVL.

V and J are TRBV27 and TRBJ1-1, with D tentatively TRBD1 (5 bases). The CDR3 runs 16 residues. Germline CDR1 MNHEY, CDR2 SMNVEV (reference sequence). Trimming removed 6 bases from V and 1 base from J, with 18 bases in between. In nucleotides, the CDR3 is TGTGCCAGCAGGTTGCTTAAGGGGCCAAAGAACACTGAAGCTTTCTTT. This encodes CASRLLKGPKNTEAFF.

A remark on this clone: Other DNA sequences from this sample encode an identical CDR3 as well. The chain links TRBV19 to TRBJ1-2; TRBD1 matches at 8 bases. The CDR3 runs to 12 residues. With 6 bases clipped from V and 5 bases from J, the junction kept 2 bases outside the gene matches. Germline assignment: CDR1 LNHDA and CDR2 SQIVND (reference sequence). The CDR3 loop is CASSDRGYGYTF. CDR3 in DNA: TGTGCCAGTAGCGACAGGGGTTATGGCTACACCTTC.

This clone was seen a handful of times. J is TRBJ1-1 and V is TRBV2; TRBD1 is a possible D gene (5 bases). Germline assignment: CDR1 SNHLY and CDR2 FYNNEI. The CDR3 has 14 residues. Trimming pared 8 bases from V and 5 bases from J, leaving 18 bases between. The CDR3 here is CASAGDLGWTEAFF. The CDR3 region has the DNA TGTGCCAGCGCCGGGGACCTAGGGTGGACTGAAGCTTTCTTT.

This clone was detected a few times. The chain's CDR3 is CASSTTAALMGYTF. CDR3 DNA sequence: TGTGCCAGCAGTACGACGGCCGCTCTTATGGGCTACACCTTC. The genes are TRBV27 and TRBJ1-2, with D unclear. The germline CDR1 and CDR2 sequences are MNHEY and SMNVEV (reference sequence). The CDR3 is 14 residues long. Trimming took 5 bases from V and 8 from J, leaving 18 bases between them.

Here the CDR3 DNA reads TGTGCCAGCAGCCTTCGGACTAGCGGGAGCTCCTACGAGCAGTACTTC. It codes for CASSLRTSGSSYEQYF. The V gene is TRBV6-6, the J gene TRBJ2-7; the match to TRBD2 covers 13 bases. After removal of 6 bases from V and 0 bases from J, the junction contained 5 bases not matched to a gene. Germline V gene data show CDR1 as MNHNY and CDR2 as SVGAGI (reference sequence). The CDR3 has 16 residues.

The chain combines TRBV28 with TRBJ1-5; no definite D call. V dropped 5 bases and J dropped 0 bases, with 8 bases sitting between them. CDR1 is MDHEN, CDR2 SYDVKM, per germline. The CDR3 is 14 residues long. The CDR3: CASSRPYSNQPQHF. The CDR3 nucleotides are TGTGCCAGCAGTCGACCGTATAGCAATCAGCCCCAGCATTTT.

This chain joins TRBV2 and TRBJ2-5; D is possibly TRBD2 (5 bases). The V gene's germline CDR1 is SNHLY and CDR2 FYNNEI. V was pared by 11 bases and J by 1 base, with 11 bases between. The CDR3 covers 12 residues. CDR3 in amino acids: CAGDRGQETQYF. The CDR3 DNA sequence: TGTGCCGGCGACCGGGGCCAAGAGACCCAGTACTTC.

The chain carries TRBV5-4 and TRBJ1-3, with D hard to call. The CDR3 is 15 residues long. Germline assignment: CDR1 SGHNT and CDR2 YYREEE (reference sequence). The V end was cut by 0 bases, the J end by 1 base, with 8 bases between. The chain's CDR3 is CASSLDSPSGNTIYF. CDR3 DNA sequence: TGTGCCAGCAGCTTGGACAGCCCTTCTGGAAACACCATATATTTT. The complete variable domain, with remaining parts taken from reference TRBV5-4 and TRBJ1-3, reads ETGVTQSPTHLIKTRGQQVTLRCSSQSGHNTVSWYQQALGQGPQFIFQYYREEENGRGNFPPRFSGLQFPNYSSELNVNALELDDSALYLCASSLDSPSGNTIYFGEGSWLTVV.

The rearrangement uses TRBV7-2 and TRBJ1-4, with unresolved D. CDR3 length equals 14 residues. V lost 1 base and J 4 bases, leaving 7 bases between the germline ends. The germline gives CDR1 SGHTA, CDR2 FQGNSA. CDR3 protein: CASSLVLFNEKLFF. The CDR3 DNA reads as TGTGCCAGCAGCTTAGTTCTCTTTAATGAAAAACTGTTTTTT.

Written as DNA, the CDR3 is TGTGCCAGCTCACCAATTTCGGGGGCTGGAAACACCATATATTTT. Residues: CASSPISGAGNTIYF. V gene TRBV18 combines with J gene TRBJ1-3, with a possible D match to TRBD1 (5 bases). The V end was cut by 2 bases, the J end by 2 bases, with 10 bases between. This CDR3 has 15 residues. Germline V lookup: CDR1 KGHSH, CDR2 LQKENI. Full variable domain (missing parts from reference TRBV18 and TRBJ1-3): NAGVMQNPRHLVRRRGQEARLRCSPMKGHSHVYWYRQLPEEGLKFMVYLQKENIIDESGMPKERFSAEFPKEGPSILRIQQVVRGDSAAYFCASSPISGAGNTIYFGEGSWLTVV.

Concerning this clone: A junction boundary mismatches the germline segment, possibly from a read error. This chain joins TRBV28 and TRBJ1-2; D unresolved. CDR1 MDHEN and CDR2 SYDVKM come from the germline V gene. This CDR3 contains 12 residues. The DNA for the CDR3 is TGTGCCAGCGGTTTTCCCATAAATGGCTACACCTTC. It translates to CASGFPINGYTF.

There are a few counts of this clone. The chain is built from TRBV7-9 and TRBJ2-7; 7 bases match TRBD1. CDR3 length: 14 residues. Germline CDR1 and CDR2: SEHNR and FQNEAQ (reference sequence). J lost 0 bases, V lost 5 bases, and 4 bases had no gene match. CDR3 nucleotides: TGTGCCAGCAGCCGTGGGACAGTCTCCTACGAGCAGTACTTC. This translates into CASSRGTVSYEQYF.

CDR3 sequence reads: CASSGGFDQPQHF. DNA for the CDR3: TGCGCCAGCAGTGGCGGGTTCGATCAGCCCCAGCATTTT. The chain links TRBV10-1 to TRBJ1-5; D gene unclear. The germline CDR1 and CDR2 sequences are WNHNN and SYGVQD (reference sequence). Trimming left V 4 bases short and J 5 bases short, with 9 bases between. The CDR3 totals 13 residues.

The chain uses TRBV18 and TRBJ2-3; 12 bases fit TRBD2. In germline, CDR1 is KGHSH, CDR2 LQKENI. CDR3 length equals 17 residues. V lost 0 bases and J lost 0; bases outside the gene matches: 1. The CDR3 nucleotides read TGTGCCAGCTCACCACCCGGGACTAGCGGGAGCACAGATACGCAGTATTTT. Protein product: CASSPPGTSGSTDTQYF.

In DNA form, the CDR3 reads TGTGCCAGCAGCCTTCGACAGGGGGGACTCTCTGGGGCCAACGTCCTGACTTTC. The encoded protein is CASSLRQGGLSGANVLTF. This chain joins TRBV11-2 and TRBJ2-6, with 9 bases that match TRBD1. CDR3 size: 18 residues. J was trimmed by 0 bases and V by 5 bases; bases with no gene match: 8. Germline V gene data show CDR1 as SGHAT and CDR2 as FQNNGV.

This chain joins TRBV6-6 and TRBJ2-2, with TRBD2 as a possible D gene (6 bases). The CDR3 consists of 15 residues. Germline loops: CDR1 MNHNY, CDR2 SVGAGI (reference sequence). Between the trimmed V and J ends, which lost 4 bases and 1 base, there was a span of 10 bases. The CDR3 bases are TGTGCCAGCAGTTCGGGACTGATGAACACCGGGGAGCTGTTTTTT. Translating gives CASSSGLMNTGELFF.

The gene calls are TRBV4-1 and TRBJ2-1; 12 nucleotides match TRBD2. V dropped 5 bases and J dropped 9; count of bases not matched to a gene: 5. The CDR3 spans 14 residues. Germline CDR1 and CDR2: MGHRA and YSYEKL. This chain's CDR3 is CASSESGLAGEQFF. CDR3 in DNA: TGCGCCAGCAGCGAGTCGGGACTAGCGGGTGAGCAGTTCTTC.